The clone carrying this TCR beta chain was counted a few times. The conserved closing phenylalanine or tryptophan is absent in this CDR3, likely reflecting a read error. The limits of the CDR3 on the DNA are not certain, so only TCRdb's listed CDR3 is given. Seattle patient enrollment occurred during active infection, with longitudinal follow-up thereafter. This record belongs to a study of blood T cell repertoires in COVID-19. The data were produced by immunoSEQ multiplex PCR, yet TCRdb's version contains in-frame clones alone and is incomplete. The sample carries over 450,000 clones, roughly 87% recorded once. Germline lookup yields CDR1 SNHLY and CDR2 FYNNEI. Ends included, the CDR3 has 9 residues.

Sequenced material: peripheral blood. This clonotype was obtained from a man between 18 and 29 years old with COVID-19, enrolled during active disease. The chain links TRBV2 to TRBJ1-1; the D call of TRBD1 is as the table states it, not checked on the DNA. The CDR3 sequence is CASEGAQSL.